The clone carrying this T cell receptor beta chain was seen repeatedly, ten times or more. The sample originates from a study of T-cell reconstitution after alpha-beta-depleted transplantation in children. Molecular barcoding with unique molecular identifiers was used for the TCRbeta library. TCRdb used MiXCR to reprocess the PCR reads, holding one entry per CDR3 protein. The table includes a few hundred thousand distinct CDR3 sequences, about 9.6% detected once. The CDR3 has 13 amino acids. V lost 5 bases, J lost 4 bases, and 11 bases lay in between. The origin of this receptor is a human donor who donated a stem cell graft to a child with SCID. Sequenced material: PBMCs from the stem cell graft donor, taken from the stem cell graft. The chain recombines TRBV12-3 or TRBV12-4 with TRBJ1-1, with a tentative D call TRBD1 (5 bases). This CDR3 reads CASSLKGLTEAFF. CDR3 in DNA: TGTGCCAGCAGTCTAAAGGGGCTCACTGAAGCTTTCTTT.